This TCR beta chain was sequenced for a study of regulatory T cells in long-lasting Graves disease (dated by TCRdb to the early 2020s). In terms of the full investigation: To count as having persistent Graves' disease, a patient had to have received antithyroid drug treatment for over 5 years with TSH receptor autoantibodies remaining persistently positive. Peripheral blood TCR sequencing and RNA sequencing compared persistent Graves' disease patients with newly diagnosed Graves' disease patients. The study was registered as a clinical trial and conducted in China. TCR sequencing covered roughly 13 persistent and approximately 20 newly diagnosed Graves' disease patients, around 33 samples in total. On average, persistent Graves' disease patients in the clinical cohort had been on antithyroid drugs for approximately ten years.

The germline V gene supplies CDR1 SGHRS and CDR2 YFSETQ. From the cysteine up to the phenylalanine, the CDR3 has a length of 15 residues. Left in the record is the CDR3 DNA by itself, 45 bases read in frame from the first base. V and J lose 4 bases and 1 base, and a span of 11 bases separates them. In the paper's terms, the time point label means: persistent/refractory GD, antithyroid drugs over 5 years with positive TRAb. For both TCR sequencing and RNA sequencing, RNA was extracted from PBMCs in TRIzol. The diagnosis of Graves' disease followed American Thyroid Association guidelines. Patients were recruited from an endocrinology department in Xi'an, China. Each patient gave 7.5 to 10 milliliters of peripheral blood, collected in an EDTA anticoagulant tube. Ficoll Paque Plus density gradient separation was used to isolate PBMCs, and no further T cell sorting was performed. An Agilent 2100 Bioanalyzer and agarose gel were used to check RNA quality, while a NanoDrop 2000 measured RNA concentration.

Broad study findings and their caveats: Persistent Graves' disease patients showed lower TCR Shannon entropy and fewer highly expanded clones than newly diagnosed patients, suggesting clonal expansion. Sequencing and analysis were limited to the TCR beta chain. As a limitation, the authors acknowledged that the small sample size may reduce accuracy. Persistent patients shared more public clonotypes among themselves (2,741) than newly diagnosed patients did (approximately 970). Peripheral blood alone was examined, since thyroid tissue, which constituted the primary lesion, could not be accessed. TRBV28, TRBJ1-2 and TRBJ2-5 were preferentially used in persistent disease, while TRBV20-1 and TRBJ2-1 were favored in newly diagnosed disease.

The library was prepared using multiplex PCR. TCRdb records Illumina HiSeq 4000 as the sequencer. CDR3 regions were amplified by Arm-PCR with iRepertoire HTBI primers to construct TCR beta libraries. Before sequencing, the PCR products underwent gel purification. The original pipeline was this. Gene usage analysis of CDR3 amino acid clonotypes relied on the roughly 60 TRBV and over 13 TRBJ segments identified across samples. COPE and FqMerger were used to merge the filtered high-quality paired reads into contigs. Contigs were aligned with BLAST to IMGT TRBV, TRBD and TRBJ reference genes, and CDR3 was defined per IMGT. Any clonotype with a frequency above 0.1% was counted as a highly expanded clone. Shannon entropy served as the measure of repertoire diversity, while the Gini coefficient captured V-J evenness. A clonotype found in more than one individual was treated as public. TCRdb itself trimmed the public reads at Q25 with fastp, ran MiXCR and retained productive beta chains. Each entry is one CDR3 protein sequence, shown with its most common DNA and genes. These V and J calls originate from TCRdb's pipeline instead of the authors' own analysis. Across this sample there are about 470,000 distinct CDR3 sequences, with approximately 21% seen only once. The leading ten clones occupy around 7% of the sample.

As to this clonotype: There is no known antigen for this receptor. No base qualities exist here, and no much larger clone lies one base off it.

The sequence was collected from a female donor with Graves disease. This sequence uses TRBV5-1 and TRBJ2-2; the D segment cannot be called with confidence. The material sequenced was peripheral blood mononuclear cells (PBMCs), taken when the disease was refractory, from a patient treated with antithyroid drugs. The CDR3 corresponds to CASSPHVGNTGELFF. The DNA is as follows: TGCGCCAGCAGCCCGCACGTGGGGAACACCGGGGAGCTGTTTTTT.